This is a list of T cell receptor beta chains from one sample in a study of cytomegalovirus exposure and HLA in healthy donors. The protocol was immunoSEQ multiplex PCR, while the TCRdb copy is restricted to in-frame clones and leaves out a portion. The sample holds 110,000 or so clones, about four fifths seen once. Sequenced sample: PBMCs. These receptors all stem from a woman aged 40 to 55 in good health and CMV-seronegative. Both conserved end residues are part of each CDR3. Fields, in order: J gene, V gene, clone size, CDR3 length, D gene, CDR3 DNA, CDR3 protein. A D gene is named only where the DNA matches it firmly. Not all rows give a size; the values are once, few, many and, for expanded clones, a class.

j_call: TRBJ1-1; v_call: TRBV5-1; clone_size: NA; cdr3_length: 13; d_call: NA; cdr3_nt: TGCGCCAGCAGCTTGGTGCGAAGTTCCGAAGCTTTCTTT; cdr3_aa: CASSLVRSSEAFF
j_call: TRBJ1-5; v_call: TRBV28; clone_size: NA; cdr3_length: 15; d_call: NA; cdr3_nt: TGTGCCAGCTTGAATTATGGACAGCCTAATCAGCCCCAGCATTTT; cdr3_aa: CASLNYGQPNQPQHF
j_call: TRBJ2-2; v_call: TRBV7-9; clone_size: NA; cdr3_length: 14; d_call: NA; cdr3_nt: TGTGCCAGCAGCGTCACGTGGGAGTCCGGGGAGCTGTTTTTT; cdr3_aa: CASSVTWESGELFF
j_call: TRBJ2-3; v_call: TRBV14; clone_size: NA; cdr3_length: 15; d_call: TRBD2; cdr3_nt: TGTGCCAGCAGCTCGCGGGGGGGCGTTCGAAATACGCAGTATTTT; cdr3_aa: CASSSRGGVRNTQYF
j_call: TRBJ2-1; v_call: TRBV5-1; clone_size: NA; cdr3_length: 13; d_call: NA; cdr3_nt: TGCGCCAGCAGCTTTGTACAGGGATGGGAGCAGTTCTTC; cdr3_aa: CASSFVQGWEQFF
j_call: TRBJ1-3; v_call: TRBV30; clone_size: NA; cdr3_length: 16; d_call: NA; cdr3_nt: TGTGCCTGGAGTCACGGCCGACCCGACAGGGGAAACACCATATATTTT; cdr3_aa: CAWSHGRPDRGNTIYF
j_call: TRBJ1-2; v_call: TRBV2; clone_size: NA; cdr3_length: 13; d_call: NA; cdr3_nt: TGTGCCAGCAGGGCGACATCCAACTATGGCTACACCTTC; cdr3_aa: CASRATSNYGYTF
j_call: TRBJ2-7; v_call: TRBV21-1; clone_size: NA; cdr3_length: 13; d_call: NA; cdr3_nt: TGTGCCAGCAGCAAGGGGGCGCGGTACGAGCAGTACTTC; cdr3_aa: CASSKGARYEQYF
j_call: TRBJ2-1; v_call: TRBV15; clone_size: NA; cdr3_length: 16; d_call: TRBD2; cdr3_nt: TGTGCCACCAGCAGAGATAGCGGGAGGGCCTCCCGTGAGCAGTTCTTC; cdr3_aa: CATSRDSGRASREQFF
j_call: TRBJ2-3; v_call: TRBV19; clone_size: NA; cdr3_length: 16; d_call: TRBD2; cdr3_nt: TGTGCCAGTAGCAAACGGACTAGCGGATACACAGATACGCAGTATTTT; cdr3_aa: CASSKRTSGYTDTQYF
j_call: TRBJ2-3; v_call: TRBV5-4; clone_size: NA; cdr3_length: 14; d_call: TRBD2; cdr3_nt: TGTGCCAGCAGTTCTGCGGGGGAGGGGGATACGCAGTATTTT; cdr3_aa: CASSSAGEGDTQYF
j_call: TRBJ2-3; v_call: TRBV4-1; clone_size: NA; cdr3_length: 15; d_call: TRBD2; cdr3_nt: TGCGCCAGCAGCCTTCGTTCGAGCGGGGAGGGTACGCAGTATTTT; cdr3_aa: CASSLRSSGEGTQYF
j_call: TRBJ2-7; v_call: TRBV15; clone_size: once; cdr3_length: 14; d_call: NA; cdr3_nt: TGTGCCACCAGCAGAGAGCCCAGGGCCTACGAGCAGTACTTC; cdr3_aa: CATSREPRAYEQYF
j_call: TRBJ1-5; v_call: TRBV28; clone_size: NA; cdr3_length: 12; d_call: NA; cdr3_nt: TGTGCCGCGCGGATTAGCAATCAGCCCCAGCATTTT; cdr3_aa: CAARISNQPQHF
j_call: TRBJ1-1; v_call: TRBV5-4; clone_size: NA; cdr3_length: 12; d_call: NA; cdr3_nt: TGTGCCAGCAGCTGGGGGGTCACTGAAGCTTTCTTT; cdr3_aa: CASSWGVTEAFF
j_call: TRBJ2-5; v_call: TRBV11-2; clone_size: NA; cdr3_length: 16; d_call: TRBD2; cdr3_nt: TGTGCCAGCAGCTTACGGACTAGCGGGAGTCGGGAGACCCAGTACTTC; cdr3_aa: CASSLRTSGSRETQYF
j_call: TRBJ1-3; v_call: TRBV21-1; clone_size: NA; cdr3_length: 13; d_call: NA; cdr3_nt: TGTGCCAGCAGCACCCGTGAGGGAAACACCATATATTTT; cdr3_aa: CASSTREGNTIYF
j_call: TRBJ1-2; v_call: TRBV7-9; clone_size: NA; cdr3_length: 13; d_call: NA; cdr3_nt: TGTGCCAGCAGCGCAGGGACCGGACAGGGCTACACCTTC; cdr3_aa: CASSAGTGQGYTF
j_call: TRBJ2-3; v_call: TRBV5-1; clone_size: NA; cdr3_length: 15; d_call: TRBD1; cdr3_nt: TGCGCCAGCATTGTAGGGGGCCTTAACACAGATACGCAGTATTTT; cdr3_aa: CASIVGGLNTDTQYF
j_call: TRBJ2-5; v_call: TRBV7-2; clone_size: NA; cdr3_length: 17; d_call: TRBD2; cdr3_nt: TGTGCCAGCAGCCTACGGGGTAGCGGGGTTTCGGGGGAGACCCAGTACTTC; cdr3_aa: CASSLRGSGVSGETQYF
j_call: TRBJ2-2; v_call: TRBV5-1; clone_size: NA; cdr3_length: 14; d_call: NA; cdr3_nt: TGCGCCAGCAGCCCCGGTCAGGGGACCGGGGAGCTGTTTTTT; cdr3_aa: CASSPGQGTGELFF
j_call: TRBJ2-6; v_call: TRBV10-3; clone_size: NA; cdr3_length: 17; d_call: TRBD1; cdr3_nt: TGTGCCATCAGTTGGACAGGGCCGAGTACTGGGGCCAACGTCCTGACTTTC; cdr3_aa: CAISWTGPSTGANVLTF
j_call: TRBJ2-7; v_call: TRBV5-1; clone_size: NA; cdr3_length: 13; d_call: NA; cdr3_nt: TGCGCCAGCAGCTTGTCGATACAGAACGAGCAGTACTTC; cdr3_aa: CASSLSIQNEQYF
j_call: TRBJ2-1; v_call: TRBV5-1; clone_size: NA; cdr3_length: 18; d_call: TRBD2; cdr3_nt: TGCGCCAGCAGCTGGACTACGACTAGCGGGGATCCCTACAATGAGCAGTTCTTC; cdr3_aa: CASSWTTTSGDPYNEQFF
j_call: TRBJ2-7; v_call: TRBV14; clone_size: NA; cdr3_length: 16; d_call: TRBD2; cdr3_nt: TGTGCCAGCAGCCCCATAGCGGGAGGGCCCTCCTACGAGCAGTACTTC; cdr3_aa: CASSPIAGGPSYEQYF
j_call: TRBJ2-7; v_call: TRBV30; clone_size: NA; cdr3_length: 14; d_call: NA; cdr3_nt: TGTGCCAGGGGTGGGGGCAGGCTCCCCTACGAGCAGTACTTC; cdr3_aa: CARGGGRLPYEQYF
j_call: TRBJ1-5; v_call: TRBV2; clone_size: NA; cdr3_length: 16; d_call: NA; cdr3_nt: TGTGCCAGCAGCTTCCCTCTTCAGGGGACCTATCAGCCCCAGCATTTT; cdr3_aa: CASSFPLQGTYQPQHF
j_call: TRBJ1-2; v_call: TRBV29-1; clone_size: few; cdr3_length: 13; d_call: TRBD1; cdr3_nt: TGCAGCGTGGGGGGGCAGGGGGCGCGGGGCTACACCTTC; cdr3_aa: CSVGGQGARGYTF
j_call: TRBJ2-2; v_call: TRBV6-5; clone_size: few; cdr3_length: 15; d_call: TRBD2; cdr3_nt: TGTGCCAGCAAAATCCTAGCGGGCTCGTCCGGGGAGCTGTTTTTT; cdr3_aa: CASKILAGSSGELFF
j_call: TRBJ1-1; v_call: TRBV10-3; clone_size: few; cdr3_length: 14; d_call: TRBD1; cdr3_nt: TGTGCCATCAGTGAGATGACAGGGACGGCTGAAGCTTTCTTT; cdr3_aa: CAISEMTGTAEAFF
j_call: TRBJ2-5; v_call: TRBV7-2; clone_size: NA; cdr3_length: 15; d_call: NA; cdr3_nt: TGTGCCAGCAGCTTAGTCCGAGCTAGGAACGGTGAGCAGTACTTC; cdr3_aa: CASSLVRARNGEQYF
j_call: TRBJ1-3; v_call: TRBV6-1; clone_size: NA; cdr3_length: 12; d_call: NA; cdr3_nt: TGTGCCAGCAGTGAATTAGGAAACACCATATATTTT; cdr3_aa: CASSELGNTIYF
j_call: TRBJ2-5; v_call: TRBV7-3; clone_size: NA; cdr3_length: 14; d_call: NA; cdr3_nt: TGTGCCAGCAGTCCCTTGGGCCTGCAAGAGACCCAGTACTTC; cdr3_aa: CASSPLGLQETQYF
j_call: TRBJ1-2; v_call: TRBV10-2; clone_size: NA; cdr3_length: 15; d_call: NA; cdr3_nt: TGCGCCAGCAGTGAGTCGCACCAGGGAACCTATGGCTACACCTTC; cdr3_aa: CASSESHQGTYGYTF
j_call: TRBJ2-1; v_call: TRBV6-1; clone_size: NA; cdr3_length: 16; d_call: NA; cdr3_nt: TGTGCCAGCAGTGAAGCCCCAGCGCTAGGGGGGGATGAGCAGTTCTTC; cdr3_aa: CASSEAPALGGDEQFF
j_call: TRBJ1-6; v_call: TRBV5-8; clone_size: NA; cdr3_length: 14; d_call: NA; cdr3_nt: TGTGCCAGCAGCTTGGAAGAGGGAACGTCACCCCTCCACTTT; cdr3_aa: CASSLEEGTSPLHF
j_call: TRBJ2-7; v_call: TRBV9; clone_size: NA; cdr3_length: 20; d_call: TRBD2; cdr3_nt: TGTGCCAGCAGCGACCCCAATTTAGTTCTAGCGGGACCTTTACCCTACGAGCAGTACTTC; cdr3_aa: CASSDPNLVLAGPLPYEQYF
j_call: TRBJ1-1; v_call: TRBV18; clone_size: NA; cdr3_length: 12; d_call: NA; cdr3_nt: TGTGCCAGCTCACCACGGGGAGGGGAAGCTTTCTTT; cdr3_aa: CASSPRGGEAFF
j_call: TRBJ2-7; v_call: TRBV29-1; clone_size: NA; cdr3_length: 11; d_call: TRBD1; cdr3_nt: TGCAGCGTCAACAGGGGATACGAGCAGTACTTC; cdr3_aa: CSVNRGYEQYF
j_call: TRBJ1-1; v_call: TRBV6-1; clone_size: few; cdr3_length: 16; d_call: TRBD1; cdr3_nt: TGTGCCAGCAGTGAACAATGGACAGGGCCGAACACTGAAGCTTTCTTT; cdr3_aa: CASSEQWTGPNTEAFF
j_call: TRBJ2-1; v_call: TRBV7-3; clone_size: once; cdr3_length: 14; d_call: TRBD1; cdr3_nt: TGTGCCAGCAGGACCCGGACAGGGGCCAATGAGCAGTTCTTC; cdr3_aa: CASRTRTGANEQFF
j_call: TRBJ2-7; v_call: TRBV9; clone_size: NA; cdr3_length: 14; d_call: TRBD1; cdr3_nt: TGTGCCAGCAGCGGGGGACAGGGGGGCGACGAGCAGTACTTC; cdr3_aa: CASSGGQGGDEQYF
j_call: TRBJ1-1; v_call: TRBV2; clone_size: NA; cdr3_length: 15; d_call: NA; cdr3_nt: TGTGCCAGCAGTGAACGGGGGATCGGGTACACTGAAGCTTTCTTT; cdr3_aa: CASSERGIGYTEAFF
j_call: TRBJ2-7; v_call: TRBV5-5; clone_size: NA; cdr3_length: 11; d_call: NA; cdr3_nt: TGTGCCAGCAGCTCGTCCTACGAGCAGTACTTC; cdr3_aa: CASSSSYEQYF
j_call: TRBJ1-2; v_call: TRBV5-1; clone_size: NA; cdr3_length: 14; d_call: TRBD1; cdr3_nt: TGCGCCAGCAGCCCTGGGGACAGCCCCTATGGCTACACCTTC; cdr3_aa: CASSPGDSPYGYTF
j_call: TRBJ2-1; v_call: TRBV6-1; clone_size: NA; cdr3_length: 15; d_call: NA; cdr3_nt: TGTGCCAGCAGTGAAAGACACCCGTCCTACAATGAGCAGTTCTTC; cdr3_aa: CASSERHPSYNEQFF
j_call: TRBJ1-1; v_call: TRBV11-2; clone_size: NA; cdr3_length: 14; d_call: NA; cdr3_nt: TGTGCCAGCAGCTTAGGGGCTGCCTGGTCTGAAGCTTTCTTT; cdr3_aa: CASSLGAAWSEAFF
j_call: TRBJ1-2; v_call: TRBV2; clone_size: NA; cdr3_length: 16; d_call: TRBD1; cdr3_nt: TGTGCCAGCAGTGAAGCAGTCGGGACAGGGGGCTATGGCTACACCTTC; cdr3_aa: CASSEAVGTGGYGYTF
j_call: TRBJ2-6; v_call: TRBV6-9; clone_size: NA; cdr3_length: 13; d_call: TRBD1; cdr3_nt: TGTGCCAGCAGTCCGGGACAGGTCAACGTCCTGACTTTC; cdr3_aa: CASSPGQVNVLTF
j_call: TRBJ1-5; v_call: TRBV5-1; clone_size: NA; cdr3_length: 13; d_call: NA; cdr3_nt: TGCGCCAGCAGCTTGGGGCAGGATAAGCCCCAGCATTTT; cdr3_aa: CASSLGQDKPQHF
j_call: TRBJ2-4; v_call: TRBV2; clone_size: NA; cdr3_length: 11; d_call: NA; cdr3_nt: TGTGCCAGCAGTGATTGGGCAGTTCAGTACTTC; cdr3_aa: CASSDWAVQYF
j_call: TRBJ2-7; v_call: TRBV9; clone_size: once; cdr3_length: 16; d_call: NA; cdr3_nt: TGTGCCAGCAGCTACCGAGGGGGAAGTCTTCCCTACGAGCAGTACTTC; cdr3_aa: CASSYRGGSLPYEQYF
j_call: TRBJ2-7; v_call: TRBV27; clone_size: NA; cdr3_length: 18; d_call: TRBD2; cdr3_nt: TGTGCCAGCAGTATCGGACTAGCGGGGAGACCAAGCTCCTACGAGCAGTACTTC; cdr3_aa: CASSIGLAGRPSSYEQYF
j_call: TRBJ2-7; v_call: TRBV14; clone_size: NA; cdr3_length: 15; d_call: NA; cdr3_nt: TGTGCCAGCAGCCGGGCAGGGCTAAGCGCCTACGAGCAGTACTTC; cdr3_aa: CASSRAGLSAYEQYF